The 28 T cell receptor beta chains given below trace back to one sample, sequenced in a study of T cell changes during pregnancy in multiple sclerosis. Assay used: immunoSEQ multiplex PCR; TCRdb lists only in-frame clones, some missing. The sample has tens of thousands of clones, 92% seen once; the top ten hold 0.67%. Sample: CD4+ T cells from peripheral blood mononuclear cells, taken in the first trimester of pregnancy. The receptors stem from a female donor with multiple sclerosis, enrolled in a pregnancy study.

The CDR3 nucleotides read TGTGCCAGCAGCACTTTAGCGGGGGCCTATACGCAGTATTTT. Its translation: CASSTLAGAYTQYF. The chain uses TRBV11-2 and TRBJ2-3; 9 nucleotides align to TRBD2. CDR1 is SGHAT and CDR2 is FQNNGV in the germline V gene. Trimming removed 5 bases from V and 7 bases from J; junction bases left unmatched: 7. The CDR3 sequence is 14 residues long.

The chain uses TRBV7-9 and TRBJ1-1; 9 bases fit TRBD1. The length of the CDR3 is 16 residues. V was pared by 4 bases and J by 5 bases, with 11 bases of the junction left unmatched. Germline V gene sequence: CDR1 SEHNR, CDR2 FQNEAQ (reference sequence). The CDR3 DNA follows: TGTGCCAGCAGCTATAACCCGGGACAGGGTTGGACTGAAGCTTTCTTT. It is translated as CASSYNPGQGWTEAFF.

The chain combines TRBV6-1 with TRBJ1-1; D is unresolved. Germline V gene data show CDR1 as MNHNS and CDR2 as SASEGT. CDR3 length: 13 residues. The germline V and J ends were trimmed by 5 bases and 6 bases, with 13 bases remaining between them. CDR3 residues: CASSRGQLAEAFF. As DNA, the CDR3 is TGTGCCAGCAGTCGAGGGCAGCTGGCTGAAGCTTTCTTT.

This clone was counted a single time. The rearrangement uses TRBV6-1 and TRBJ2-5; 7 bases match TRBD1. The germline CDR1 and CDR2 sequences are MNHNS and SASEGT. V lost 4 bases and J lost 1; bases outside the gene matches: 6. CDR3 length equals 15 residues. The CDR3 reads CASSGPDRIQETQYF. In DNA form, the CDR3 reads TGTGCCAGCAGTGGACCGGACAGGATCCAAGAGACCCAGTACTTC.

This rearrangement joins TRBV5-1 to TRBJ2-6, with D possibly matching TRBD1 (5 bases). V lost 4 bases and J 0 bases, leaving 11 bases between the germline ends. The CDR3 has 16 residues. Germline V gene sequence: CDR1 SGHRS, CDR2 YFSETQ. CDR3 residues: CASSPFQGSGANVLTF. The CDR3 nucleotides read TGCGCCAGCAGCCCCTTCCAGGGCTCTGGGGCCAACGTCCTGACTTTC.

Here the CDR3 DNA reads TGTGCCAGCACCCGGGACAGAGGAATTCTCAGCTCCTACAATGAGCAGTTCTTC. This codes for CASTRDRGILSSYNEQFF. The chain joins TRBV28 to TRBJ2-1, with 7 nucleotides matching TRBD1. Trimming cost V 7 bases and J 0 bases; bases outside gene matches: 15. CDR1 is MDHEN, CDR2 SYDVKM, per germline. The length of the CDR3 is 18 residues.

The chain is built from TRBV14 and TRBJ2-1; tentatively, D is TRBD1 (5 bases). Germline lookup yields CDR1 SGHDN and CDR2 FVKESK. V was shortened by 1 base and J by 3 bases, with 10 bases between the two germline ends. This CDR3 has 15 residues. This chain's CDR3 is CASSQVRGDYNEQFF. The CDR3 DNA reads as TGTGCCAGCAGCCAAGTAAGGGGTGACTACAATGAGCAGTTCTTC.

V and J are TRBV6-1 and TRBJ2-7, with a possible D match to TRBD2 (5 bases). The V gene lost 0 bases and the J gene lost 3 bases, with 9 bases spanning the gap. The CDR3 is made up of 14 amino acids. CDR1 and CDR2 (germline): MNHNS, SASEGT. The CDR3 protein is CASSEAADYYEQYF. The CDR3 DNA reads as TGTGCCAGCAGTGAAGCGGCTGACTACTACGAGCAGTACTTC.

This clone showed up just once. The chain employs TRBV28 and TRBJ2-1; tentative D call: TRBD2 (6 bases). CDR1 is MDHEN and CDR2 is SYDVKM in the germline V gene. The CDR3 consists of 13 residues. Trimming took off 6 bases at V and 3 bases at J, with 9 bases between the two ends. DNA of the CDR3: TGTGCCAGCAGGGAGACTAGCTACAATGAGCAGTTCTTC. Protein sequence: CASRETSYNEQFF.

This clone has more than one count but fewer than ten. In DNA, the CDR3 is TGTGCCAGTAGTATGGGCCAGAACTCCTACAATGAGCAGTTCTTC. The encoded protein is CASSMGQNSYNEQFF. The chain combines TRBV19 with TRBJ2-1; no definite D call. Between the trimmed V and J ends, which lost 3 bases and 0 bases, there was a span of 9 bases. Germline CDR1 is LNHDA and CDR2 is SQIVND (reference sequence). This CDR3 region has 15 residues.

In nucleotides, the CDR3 is TGTGCCAGCAGCTTTCAGACACTATCGGGGGAGACCCAGTACTTC. This codes for CASSFQTLSGETQYF. The chain recombines TRBV13 with TRBJ2-5; perhaps TRBD2 as D (5 bases). The CDR3 has 15 amino acids. Trimming took 3 bases from V and 5 from J, leaving 16 bases between them. The germline V gene has CDR1 PRHDT and CDR2 FYEKMQ (reference sequence).

The J gene is TRBJ2-3, the V gene TRBV19, with TRBD2 matching over 11 bases. Germline V gene data show CDR1 as LNHDA and CDR2 as SQIVND (reference sequence). The V segment lost 5 bases and the J segment 3 bases; nucleotides outside the gene matches: 7. The CDR3 spans 16 residues. CDR3 bases: TGTGCCAGTAGTCCCCGACTAGCGGGGCCGACAGATACGCAGTATTTT. Residues: CASSPRLAGPTDTQYF.

The CDR3 spells CASSFSDRGFSYEQYF. CDR3 in DNA: TGTGCCAGCAGTTTTAGTGACAGGGGGTTCTCCTACGAGCAGTACTTC. The chain has TRBV28 and TRBJ2-7; 9 nucleotides agree with TRBD1. In germline, CDR1 is MDHEN, CDR2 SYDVKM. Trimming removed 3 bases from V and 0 bases from J; junction bases left unmatched: 6. The CDR3 spans 16 residues.

The chain joins TRBV7-2 to TRBJ2-7; the match to TRBD2 covers 7 bases. CDR1 and CDR2 from the germline V gene are SGHTA and FQGNSA. Trimming took 1 base from V and 7 from J; bases not matched to a gene: 10. The CDR3 runs 15 residues. CDR3 bases: TGTGCCAGCAGCTTAGATGGGAGGGTTCCCAGAGAGCAGTACTTC. Translated, it gives CASSLDGRVPREQYF.

The chain links TRBV28 to TRBJ1-5, with a weak D call TRBD1 (5 bases). V lost 2 bases, J lost 2 bases, and 13 bases lay in between. The CDR3 is made up of 16 amino acids. Per the germline V gene, CDR1 is MDHEN and CDR2 is SYDVKM. The DNA of the CDR3 is TGTGCCAGCAGTTTACCAAGGGGCGAGGGCAATCAGCCCCAGCATTTT. This sequence encodes CASSLPRGEGNQPQHF.

The V call is TRBV27, the J call TRBJ2-1, with 11 bases fitting TRBD2. CDR1 is MNHEY, CDR2 SMNVEV, per germline (reference sequence). This CDR3 region has 19 residues. Unmatched junction bases numbered 10, after V lost 3 bases and J lost 0 bases. This CDR3 reads CASSFRWTSGFNSYNEQFF. The CDR3 DNA reads as TGTGCCAGCAGTTTCCGATGGACTAGCGGGTTTAACTCCTACAATGAGCAGTTCTTC.

The V and J genes are TRBV28 and TRBJ1-2; D unresolved. The CDR3 totals 12 residues. CDR1 is MDHEN and CDR2 is SYDVKM in the germline V gene. The V and J ends lost 5 bases and 4 bases respectively, with 8 bases between them. This CDR3 is CASSLTRYGYTF. As DNA, the CDR3 is TGTGCCAGCAGTCTCACACGCTATGGCTACACCTTC.

V is TRBV5-6 and J is TRBJ2-7, with TRBD1 as a possible D gene (6 bases). V was pared by 1 base and J by 0 bases, with 11 bases between. The CDR3 spans 15 residues. CDR1 and CDR2 from the germline V gene are SGHDT and YYEEEE. Here the CDR3 reads CASSLSGTLSYEQYF. The CDR3, as DNA: TGTGCCAGCAGCTTGTCAGGGACACTCTCCTACGAGCAGTACTTC.

The V call is TRBV29-1, the J call TRBJ2-5, with a weak D call TRBD1 (6 bases). Trimming left V 7 bases short and J 0 bases short, with 9 bases between. The germline V gene encodes CDR1 SQVTM and CDR2 ANQGSEA. The CDR3 has 12 residues. CDR3 sequence: CSAGTYQETQYF. The CDR3 DNA sequence: TGCAGCGCTGGGACATACCAAGAGACCCAGTACTTC.

The rearrangement joins TRBV5-1 to TRBJ1-2; TRBD1 matches 7 bases. V lost 3 bases to trimming and J lost 4 bases; unmatched junction nucleotides: 6. The germline CDR1 and CDR2 sequences are SGHRS and YFSETQ. There are 14 residues in the CDR3. The CDR3 loop is CASSSTGSAYGYTF. The CDR3 nucleotides are TGCGCCAGCAGCTCGACAGGGTCTGCCTATGGCTACACCTTC.

This clone was seen only once. V gene TRBV6-6 combines with J gene TRBJ2-2; TRBD2 is a possible D gene (7 bases). The CDR3 totals 16 residues. Trimming removed 7 bases at V and 5 bases at J, with 20 bases between. The germline CDR1 and CDR2 sequences are MNHNY and SVGAGI (reference sequence). Here the CDR3 reads CASIGGWGRATGELFF. The CDR3 DNA reads TGTGCCAGCATAGGGGGATGGGGGAGGGCAACCGGGGAGCTGTTTTTT.

The chain has TRBV5-1 and TRBJ2-5; a weak D match, TRBD1 (6 bases). Germline lookup yields CDR1 SGHRS and CDR2 YFSETQ. This CDR3 comprises 16 residues. Trimming stripped 3 bases from V and 3 bases from J, with 18 bases between. CDR3 sequence: CASSSIRQAAKETQYF. In DNA, the CDR3 is TGCGCCAGCAGCTCGATCAGACAGGCAGCCAAAGAGACCCAGTACTTC.

The J gene is TRBJ2-7, the V gene TRBV19; D call uncertain. With 4 bases removed from V and 1 base from J, the gap between germline ends came to 20 bases. The length of the CDR3 is 17 residues. In germline, CDR1 is LNHDA, CDR2 SQIVND (reference sequence). The chain's CDR3 is CASSTPRGFGASYEQYF. DNA for the CDR3: TGTGCCAGTAGTACGCCCCGCGGATTCGGTGCATCCTACGAGCAGTACTTC.

The genes are TRBV9 and TRBJ2-2; possibly TRBD1 for D (6 bases). Trimming pared 4 bases from V and 6 bases from J, leaving 13 bases between. CDR3 length: 14 amino acids. CDR1 SGDLS and CDR2 YYNGEE come from the germline V gene. CDR3 in amino acids: CASSPRTVSGELFF. The CDR3 bases are TGTGCCAGCAGCCCTCGGACAGTTTCCGGGGAGCTGTTTTTT. Drawing the rest from reference TRBV9 and TRBJ2-2, the complete variable domain is DSGVTQTPKHLITATGQRVTLRCSPRSGDLSVYWYQQSLDQGLQFLIQYYNGEERAKGNILERFSAQQFPDLHSELNLSSLELGDSALYFCASSPRTVSGELFFGEGSRLTVL.

The chain has TRBV7-2 and TRBJ2-1; D is unresolved. Trimming removed 7 bases from V and 8 bases from J, with 12 bases in between. The CDR3 is made up of 12 amino acids. CDR1 SGHTA and CDR2 FQGNSA come from the germline V gene. The CDR3 protein is CASTPVFDEQFF. CDR3 nucleotides: TGTGCCAGCACCCCCGTGTTCGATGAGCAGTTCTTC.

This clone was picked up one time. This chain links TRBV7-9 with TRBJ2-5; 9 positions match TRBD2. Germline CDR1 and CDR2: SEHNR and FQNEAQ (reference sequence). This CDR3 is 14 amino acids long. With 4 bases clipped from V and 5 bases from J, the junction kept 5 bases outside the gene matches. This CDR3 reads CASSSVAGDETQYF. CDR3 nucleotide sequence: TGTGCCAGCAGCTCGGTAGCGGGAGATGAGACCCAGTACTTC. The whole variable domain, filled in from reference TRBV7-9 and TRBJ2-5, reads DTGVSQNPRHKITKRGQNVTFRCDPISEHNRLYWYRQTLGQGPEFLTYFQNEAQLEKSRLLSDRFSAERPKGSFSTLEIQRTEQGDSAMYLCASSSVAGDETQYFGPGTRLLVL.

The CDR3 DNA reads TGCGCCAGCAGCTTGGAGCTAGCGGGCCTACGGGAGCAGTACTTC. Amino acid sequence: CASSLELAGLREQYF. The V and J genes are TRBV5-1 and TRBJ2-7; TRBD2 aligns across 8 bases. The CDR3 is 15 amino acids. V shed 0 bases and J 7 bases; nucleotides not matched to a gene: 9. The germline V gene encodes CDR1 SGHRS and CDR2 YFSETQ.

The table lists this clone with a count of one. The chain employs TRBV5-1 and TRBJ2-1, with 9 positions matching TRBD2. The CDR3 totals 15 residues. CDR1 is SGHRS and CDR2 is YFSETQ in the germline V gene. Germline trimming cut 4 bases from V and 2 bases from J; bases unmatched to any gene: 4. The CDR3: CASSRREGPYNEQFF. The CDR3 DNA is TGCGCCAGCAGCCGGCGGGAGGGCCCCTACAATGAGCAGTTCTTC.